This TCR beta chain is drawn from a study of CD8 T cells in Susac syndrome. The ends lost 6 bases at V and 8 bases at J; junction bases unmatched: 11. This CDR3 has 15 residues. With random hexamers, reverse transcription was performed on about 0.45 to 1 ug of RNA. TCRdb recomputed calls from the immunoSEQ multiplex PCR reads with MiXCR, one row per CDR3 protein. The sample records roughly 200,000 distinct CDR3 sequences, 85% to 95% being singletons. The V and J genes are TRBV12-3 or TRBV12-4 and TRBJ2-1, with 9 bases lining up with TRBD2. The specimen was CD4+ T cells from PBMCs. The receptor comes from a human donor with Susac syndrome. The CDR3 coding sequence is TGTGCCAGCAGCCTCCTAGCGGGACTCTTCGATGAGCAGTTCTTC. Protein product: CASSLLAGLFDEQFF.